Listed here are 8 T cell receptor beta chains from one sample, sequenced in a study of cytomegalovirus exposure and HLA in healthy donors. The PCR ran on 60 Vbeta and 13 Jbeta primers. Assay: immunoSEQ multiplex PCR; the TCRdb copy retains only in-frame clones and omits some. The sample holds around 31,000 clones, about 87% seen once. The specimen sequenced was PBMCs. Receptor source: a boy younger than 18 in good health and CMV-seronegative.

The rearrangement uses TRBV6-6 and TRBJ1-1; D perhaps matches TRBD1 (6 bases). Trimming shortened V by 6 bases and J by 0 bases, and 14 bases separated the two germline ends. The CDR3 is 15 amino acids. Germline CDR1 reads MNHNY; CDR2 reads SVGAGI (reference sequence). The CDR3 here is CASSTGQILNTEAFF. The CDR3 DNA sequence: TGTGCCAGCAGCACAGGACAGATATTGAACACTGAAGCTTTCTTT.

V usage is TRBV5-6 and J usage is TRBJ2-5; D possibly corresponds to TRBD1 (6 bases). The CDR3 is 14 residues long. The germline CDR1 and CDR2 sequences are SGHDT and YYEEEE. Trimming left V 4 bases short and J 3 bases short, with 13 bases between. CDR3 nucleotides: TGTGCCAGCAGCGGCCGGGACACAAAAGAGACCCAGTACTTC. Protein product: CASSGRDTKETQYF. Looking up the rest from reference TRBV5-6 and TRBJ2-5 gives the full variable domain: DAGVTQSPTHLIKTRGQQVTLRCSPKSGHDTVSWYQQALGQGPQFIFQYYEEEERQRGNFPDRFSGHQFPNYSSELNVNALLLGDSALYLCASSGRDTKETQYFGPGTRLLVL.

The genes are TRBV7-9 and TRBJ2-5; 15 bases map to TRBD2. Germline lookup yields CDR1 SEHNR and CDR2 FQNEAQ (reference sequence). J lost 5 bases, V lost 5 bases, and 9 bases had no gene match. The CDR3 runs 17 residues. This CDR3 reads CASSEGLAGGGAETQYF. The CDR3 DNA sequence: TGTGCCAGCAGCGAGGGACTAGCGGGGGGAGGGGCGGAGACCCAGTACTTC.

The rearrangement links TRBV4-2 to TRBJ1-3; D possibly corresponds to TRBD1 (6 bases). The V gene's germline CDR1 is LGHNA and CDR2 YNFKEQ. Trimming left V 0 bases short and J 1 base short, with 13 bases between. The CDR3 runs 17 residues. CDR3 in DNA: TGTGCCAGCAGCCAAGAGGGGGCGGGTCTATCTGGAAACACCATATATTTT. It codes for CASSQEGAGLSGNTIYF.

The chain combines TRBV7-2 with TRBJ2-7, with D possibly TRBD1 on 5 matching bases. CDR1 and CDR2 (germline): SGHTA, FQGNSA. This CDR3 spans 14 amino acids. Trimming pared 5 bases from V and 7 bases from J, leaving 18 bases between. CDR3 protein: CASSQQVLLREQYF. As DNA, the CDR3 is TGTGCCAGCAGCCAACAGGTTCTCCTACGTGAGCAGTACTTC.

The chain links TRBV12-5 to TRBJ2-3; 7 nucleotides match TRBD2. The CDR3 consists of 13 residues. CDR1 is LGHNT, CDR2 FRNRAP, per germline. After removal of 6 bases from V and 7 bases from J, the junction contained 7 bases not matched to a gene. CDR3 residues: CASGPAGTNTQYF. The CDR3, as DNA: TGTGCTAGTGGCCCAGCGGGGACGAATACGCAGTATTTT. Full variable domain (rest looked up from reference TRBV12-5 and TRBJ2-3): DARVTQTPRHKVTEMGQEVTMRCQPILGHNTVFWYRQTMMQGLELLAYFRNRAPLDDSGMPKDRFSAEMPDATLATLKIQPSEPRDSAVYFCASGPAGTNTQYFGPGTRLTVL.

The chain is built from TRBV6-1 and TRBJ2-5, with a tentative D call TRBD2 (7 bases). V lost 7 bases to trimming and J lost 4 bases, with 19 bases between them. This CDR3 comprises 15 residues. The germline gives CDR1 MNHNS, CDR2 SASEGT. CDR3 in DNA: TGTGCCAGCAAGGCGGGGGCCTCGGAGGGAGAGACCCAGTACTTC. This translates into CASKAGASEGETQYF.

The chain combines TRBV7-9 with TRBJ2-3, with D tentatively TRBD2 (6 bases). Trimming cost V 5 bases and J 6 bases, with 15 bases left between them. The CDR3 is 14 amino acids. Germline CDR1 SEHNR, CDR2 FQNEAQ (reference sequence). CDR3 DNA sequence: TGTGCCAGCAGCCTCCCCCGAGGAGGGGATACGCAGTATTTT. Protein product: CASSLPRGGDTQYF.